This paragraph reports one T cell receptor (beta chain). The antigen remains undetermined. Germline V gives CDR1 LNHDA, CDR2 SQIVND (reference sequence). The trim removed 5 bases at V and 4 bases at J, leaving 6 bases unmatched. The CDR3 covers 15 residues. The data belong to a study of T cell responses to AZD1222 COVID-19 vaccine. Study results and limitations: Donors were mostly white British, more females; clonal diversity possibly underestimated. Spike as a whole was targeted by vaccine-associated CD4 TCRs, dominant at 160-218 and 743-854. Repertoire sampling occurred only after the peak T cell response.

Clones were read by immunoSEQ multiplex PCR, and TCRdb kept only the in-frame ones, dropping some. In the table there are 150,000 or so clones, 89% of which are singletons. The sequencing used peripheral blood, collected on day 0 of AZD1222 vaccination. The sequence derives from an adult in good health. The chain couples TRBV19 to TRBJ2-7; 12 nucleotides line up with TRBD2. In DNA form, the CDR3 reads TGTGCCAGTAGTCACGGACTAGCGGGGATTTACGAGCAGTACTTC. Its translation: CASSHGLAGIYEQYF.